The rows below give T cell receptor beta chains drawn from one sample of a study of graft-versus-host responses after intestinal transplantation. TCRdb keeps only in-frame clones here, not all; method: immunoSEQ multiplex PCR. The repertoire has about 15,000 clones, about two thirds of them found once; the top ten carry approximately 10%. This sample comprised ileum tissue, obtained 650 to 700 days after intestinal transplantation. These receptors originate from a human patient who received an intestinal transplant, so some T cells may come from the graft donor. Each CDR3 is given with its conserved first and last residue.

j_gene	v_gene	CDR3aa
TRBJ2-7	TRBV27	CASSLSGLAGGPKYEQYF
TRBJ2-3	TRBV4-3	CASSQGQGVTDTQYF
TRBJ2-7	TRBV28	CASSQTGLYYEQYF
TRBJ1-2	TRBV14	CASSQRDDRAPYGYTF
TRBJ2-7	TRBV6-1	CASSEGETGGYEQYF
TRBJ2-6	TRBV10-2	CASSESTLDRAPISGANVLTF
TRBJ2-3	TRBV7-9	CASSFGGWGPHNNTDTQYF
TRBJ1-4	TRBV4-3	CASSQAGGFTNEKLFF
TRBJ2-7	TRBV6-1	CASSEGQGAEEQYF
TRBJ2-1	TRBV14	CASSQDLDFVQFF
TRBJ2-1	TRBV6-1	CASSHRDKAQFF
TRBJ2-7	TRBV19	CASNPQGSHEQYF
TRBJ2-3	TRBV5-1	CASSLGLAGAQDTQYF
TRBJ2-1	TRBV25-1	CASSESTSGGNEQFF
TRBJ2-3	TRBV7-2	CASSLMGLAGGITQYF
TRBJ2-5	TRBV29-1	CSVLAGDETQYF